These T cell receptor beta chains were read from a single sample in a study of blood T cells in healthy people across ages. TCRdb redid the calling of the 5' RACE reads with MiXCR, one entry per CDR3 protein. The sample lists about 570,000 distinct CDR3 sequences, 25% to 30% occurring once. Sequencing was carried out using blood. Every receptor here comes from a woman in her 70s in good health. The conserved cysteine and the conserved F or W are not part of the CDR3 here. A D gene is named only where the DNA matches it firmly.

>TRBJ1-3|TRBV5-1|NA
ASSLEGGAYSGNTIY
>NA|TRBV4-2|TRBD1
ASSTTGESEQF
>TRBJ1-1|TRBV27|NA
ASSISTQRTEAF
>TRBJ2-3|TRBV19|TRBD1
ASSPGQVFGTQY
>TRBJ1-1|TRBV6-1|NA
ASSEGFGGLTEAS
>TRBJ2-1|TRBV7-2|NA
ASSYVGTNSYNEQF
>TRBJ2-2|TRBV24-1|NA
ATSDSRQGDTGELF
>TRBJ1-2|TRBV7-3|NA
ASSPGQTGNYGYT
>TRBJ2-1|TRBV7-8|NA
ASSARQAPYNEQF
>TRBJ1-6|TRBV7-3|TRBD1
ASSLNRGGNSPLH
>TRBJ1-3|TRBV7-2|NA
ASSANPGFSGNTIY
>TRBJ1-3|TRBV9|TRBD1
ASSTRDSLSSGNTIY
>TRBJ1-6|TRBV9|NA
ASSVRLNSPLH
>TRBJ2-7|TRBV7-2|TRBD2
ASSLGVASGGPYEQY
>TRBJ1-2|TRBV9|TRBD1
ASSVEGQETYGYT
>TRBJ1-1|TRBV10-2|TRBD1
ASSDWDRVPNTEAF
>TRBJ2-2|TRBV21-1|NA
ASSKIDGRHTGELF
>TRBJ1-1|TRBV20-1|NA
SAAAGAVNTEAF
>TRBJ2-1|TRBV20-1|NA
SARRQSYNEQF
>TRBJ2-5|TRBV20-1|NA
SARGAGSKETQY
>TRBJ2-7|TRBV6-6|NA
ASSYSESRPTYEQY
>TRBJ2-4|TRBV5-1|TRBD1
ASSLEQGKNIQY
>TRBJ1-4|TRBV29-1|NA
SGQGAATNEKLF
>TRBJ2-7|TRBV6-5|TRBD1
ASSSPTYGTGSYEQY
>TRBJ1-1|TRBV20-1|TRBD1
SASGGTVNTEAF
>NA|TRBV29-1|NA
SVVDPQNYEQY
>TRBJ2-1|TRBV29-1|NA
SAEGGTGRYNEQF
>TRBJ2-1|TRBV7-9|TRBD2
ATKRVRGAGYYNEQF
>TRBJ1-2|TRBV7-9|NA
ASSFGEGLDGYT